These 29 T cell receptor beta chains came from one sample sequenced in a study of beta chain features in type 1 diabetes. Sequencing targeted expressed TCRB transcripts, as all isolated RNA had been reverse transcribed. The data were produced by immunoSEQ multiplex PCR, yet TCRdb's version contains in-frame clones alone and is incomplete. The sample lists 130,000 to 150,000 clones; around 9.3% were seen once. Sequencing was done on a sample of naive CD4+ T cells from blood. Receptor source: a man aged 18 to 35 in good health.

In its sample, this clone was seen many times. The CDR3 protein is CAWRVTGIGQFF. DNA for the CDR3: TGTGCCTGGAGGGTGACAGGCATTGGGCAGTTCTTC. The chain uses TRBV30 and TRBJ2-1, with D possibly being TRBD1 (6 bases). V was clipped by 3 bases and J by 12 bases, with 15 bases between them. There are 12 residues in the CDR3. The V gene's germline CDR1 is GTSNPN and CDR2 SVGIG (reference sequence).

The chain links TRBV20-1 to TRBJ2-7; maybe TRBD1 (5 bases). CDR3 length: 10 amino acids. The germline V gene encodes CDR1 DFQATT and CDR2 SNEGSKA (reference sequence). CDR3 nucleotides: TGCAAGACAGCTTACTACGAGCAGTACTTC. Translated, it gives CKTAYYEQYF.

This clone has more than one count but fewer than ten. The chain is built from TRBV19 and TRBJ2-7; 11 bases fit TRBD1. CDR3 length: 16 amino acids. Germline V gene sequence: CDR1 LNHDA, CDR2 SQIVND (reference sequence). The V segment lost 2 bases and the J segment 3 bases; nucleotides outside the gene matches: 6. DNA of the CDR3: TGTGCCAGTAGTATATCTTGGGGACAGGGGGTCTACGAGCAGTACTTC. Its translation: CASSISWGQGVYEQYF.

This sequence joins TRBV28 and TRBJ2-1; D might be TRBD1 (5 bases). This CDR3 spans 11 amino acids. From germline, CDR1 is MDHEN and CDR2 SYDVKM. The germline V and J ends were trimmed by 6 bases and 5 bases, with 5 bases remaining between them. CDR3 amino acids: CASSRDNEQFF. The DNA of the CDR3 is TGTGCCAGCAGCAGGGACAATGAGCAGTTCTTC.

In its sample, this clone was seen a few times. This chain uses TRBV9 with TRBJ1-4, with TRBD1 identical over 8 bases. V shed 0 bases, J shed 0 bases, and the junction held 4 bases outside the gene matches. Germline V gives CDR1 SGDLS, CDR2 YYNGEE. The CDR3 spans 17 residues. For the CDR3, the DNA is TGTGCCAGCAGCGTAGAGTCAGGGGGCGCAACTAATGAAAAACTGTTTTTT. This codes for CASSVESGGATNEKLFF. Filled out from reference TRBV9 and TRBJ1-4, the complete variable domain reads DSGVTQTPKHLITATGQRVTLRCSPRSGDLSVYWYQQSLDQGLQFLIQYYNGEERAKGNILERFSAQQFPDLHSELNLSSLELGDSALYFCASSVESGGATNEKLFFGSGTQLSVL.

The chain uses TRBV7-2 and TRBJ2-7, with 13 bases matching TRBD2. CDR3 size: 17 residues. The germline CDR1 and CDR2 sequences are SGHTA and FQGNSA. The V gene end was trimmed by 6 bases and the J gene end by 1 base; junction bases not matched to a gene: 9. The CDR3 nucleotides are TGTGCCAGCAGAAGGACTAGCGGGGGAAAATTTTCCTACGAGCAGTACTTC. Amino acids: CASRRTSGGKFSYEQYF.

The CDR3 DNA is TGTGCCAGTAGTATAGGTTGGACAGGGATCACCGGGGAGCTGTTTTTT. It codes for CASSIGWTGITGELFF. The chain employs TRBV19 and TRBJ2-2, with TRBD1 identical over 8 bases. The CDR3 length is 16 residues. Germline assignment: CDR1 LNHDA and CDR2 SQIVND (reference sequence). Losses at the gene ends were 1 base for V and 4 bases for J; bases not matched to a gene: 5.

This clone was seen repeatedly, ten times or more. The genes are TRBV11-2 and TRBJ1-2; D possibly corresponds to TRBD1 (5 bases). The V and J ends lost 5 bases and 14 bases respectively, with 12 bases between them. The germline V gene has CDR1 SGHAT and CDR2 FQNNGV. The CDR3 has 10 residues. The DNA for the CDR3 is TGTGCCAGCAGCACGGACACCGGGACCTTC. Its translation is CASSTDTGTF.

A few counts support this clone. The chain carries TRBV15 and TRBJ2-3; TRBD1 matches at 9 bases. The V and J ends lost 5 bases and 3 bases, in that order; junction bases with no gene match: 6. Germline loops: CDR1 LNHNV, CDR2 YYDKDF (reference sequence). There are 15 residues in the CDR3. The CDR3 loop is CATSPPGQGTDTQYF. The DNA for the CDR3 is TGTGCCACCAGCCCACCGGGACAGGGAACAGATACGCAGTATTTT.

This chain uses TRBV21-1 with TRBJ1-2; the table's D call of TRBD1 was not tested on the DNA. TRBV21-1 is recorded as a pseudogene. The CDR3 consists of 13 residues. The CDR3 spells CASSAPGHPGYTF. CDR3 DNA: TGTGCCAGCAGCGCTCCGGGACACCCTGGCTACACCTTC.

The chain links TRBV4-1 to TRBJ2-7, with D unresolved. V lost 0 bases to trimming and J lost 11 bases, with 14 bases between them. Germline assignment: CDR1 MGHRA and CDR2 YSYEKL. The CDR3 is 13 amino acids. In DNA form, the CDR3 reads TGCGCCAGCAGCCAAGACGTCCAGGTGCTCAAGTACTTC. This encodes CASSQDVQVLKYF.

This clone was seen ten or more times. The chain recombines TRBV10-3 with TRBJ2-7; possibly TRBD2 for D (6 bases). V dropped 6 bases and J dropped 7 bases, with 13 bases sitting between them. This CDR3 is 12 amino acids long. The germline V gene has CDR1 ENHRY and CDR2 SYGVKD. The CDR3 nucleotides are TGTGCCATCAGGGCTAGCGCTGGAGAGCAGTACTTC. This sequence encodes CAIRASAGEQYF.

The CDR3 nucleotides are TGTGCCAGCAGCCCAACAAGACAGGTTCTTTCCCAAGAGACCCAGTACTTC. It codes for CASSPTRQVLSQETQYF. The rearrangement uses TRBV7-2 and TRBJ2-5; tentative D call: TRBD1 (6 bases). Germline loops: CDR1 SGHTA, CDR2 FQGNSA. V lost 5 bases and J 1 base, leaving 20 bases between the germline ends. The CDR3 contains 17 residues.

The chain is built from TRBV7-2 and TRBJ1-5; D gene ambiguous. The germline V gene encodes CDR1 SGHTA and CDR2 FQGNSA. The CDR3 covers 13 residues. V was shortened by 2 bases and J by 4 bases, with 6 bases between the two germline ends. This chain's CDR3 is CASSLHWNQPQHF. CDR3 in DNA: TGTGCCAGCAGCTTACACTGGAATCAGCCCCAGCATTTT.

This clone has ten or more counts. The V call is TRBV4-2, the J call TRBJ2-5, with D unclear. Germline V gene lookup returns CDR1 LGHNA and CDR2 YNFKEQ. The CDR3 contains 14 residues. The V gene lost 0 bases and the J gene lost 0 bases, with 5 bases spanning the gap. This CDR3 reads CASSQDLYQETQYF. The CDR3 nucleotides read TGTGCCAGCAGCCAAGATCTGTACCAAGAGACCCAGTACTTC.

A few counts support this clone. The chain employs TRBV19 and TRBJ2-4; D not resolved. V lost 8 bases and J lost 0, with 11 bases in between. The CDR3 is 14 amino acids. From germline, CDR1 is LNHDA and CDR2 SQIVND (reference sequence). CDR3 amino acids: CASRNILAKNIQYF. CDR3 nucleotides: TGTGCCAGTCGAAACATTCTAGCCAAAAACATTCAGTACTTC.

This clone was observed a few times. The V and J genes are TRBV2 and TRBJ1-2; TRBD1 matches 9 bases. The length of the CDR3 is 12 residues. Germline V CDR1 and CDR2: SNHLY, FYNNEI. The CDR3 sequence: CASQDRGYGYTF. CDR3 coding DNA: TGTGCTAGTCAGGACAGGGGCTATGGCTACACCTTC.

The chain recombines TRBV10-1 with TRBJ2-3; maybe TRBD2 (6 bases). Germline lookup yields CDR1 WNHNN and CDR2 SYGVQD (reference sequence). Trimming took 3 bases from V and 1 from J, leaving 11 bases between them. The CDR3 totals 15 residues. The CDR3 protein is CASSDWGDGTDTQYF. The CDR3 nucleotides are TGCGCCAGCAGTGACTGGGGGGACGGCACAGATACGCAGTATTTT.

CDR3 sequence reads: CASTWDRVYGYTF. DNA for the CDR3: TGTGCCAGTACTTGGGACAGGGTATATGGCTACACCTTC. The chain links TRBV19 to TRBJ1-2, with TRBD1 matching 9 bases. The CDR3 covers 13 residues. The trim removed 7 bases at V and 5 bases at J, leaving 5 bases unmatched. Per germline, CDR1 LNHDA and CDR2 SQIVND (reference sequence).

This clone showed up just a few times. The gene calls are TRBV11-2 and TRBJ1-1; 7 bases are shared with TRBD1. Trimming removed 5 bases from V and 5 bases from J; junction bases left unmatched: 5. The CDR3 extends over 13 amino acids. Germline loops: CDR1 SGHAT, CDR2 FQNNGV. The CDR3: CASSTQGWTEAFF. In DNA form, the CDR3 reads TGTGCCAGCAGCACACAGGGGTGGACTGAAGCTTTCTTT.

This clone was picked up many times. This chain connects TRBV19 to TRBJ2-3; 7 bases fit TRBD1. The CDR3 sequence is 12 residues long. V lost 6 bases, J lost 7 bases, and 4 bases stayed unmatched. The germline CDR1 and CDR2 sequences are LNHDA and SQIVND (reference sequence). CDR3 sequence (DNA): TGTGCCAGTAGCCTCAGGGGGAATACGCAGTATTTT. This gives the protein CASSLRGNTQYF.

There are a few counts of this clone. The chain employs TRBV9 and TRBJ2-6; D gene uncertain. The germline V and J ends were trimmed by 1 base and 2 bases, with 7 bases remaining between them. The CDR3 length is 15 residues. Germline V gene data show CDR1 as SGDLS and CDR2 as YYNGEE. In DNA, the CDR3 is TGTGCCAGCAGCGTACTACGGGCTGGGGCCAACGTCCTGACTTTC. This encodes CASSVLRAGANVLTF.

The rearrangement joins TRBV7-2 to TRBJ1-1; unclear D gene. CDR1 SGHTA and CDR2 FQGNSA come from the germline V gene. The CDR3 runs 13 residues. With 5 bases removed from V and 4 bases from J, the gap between germline ends came to 11 bases. CDR3 protein: CASSETGGTEAFF. The DNA for the CDR3 is TGTGCCAGCAGCGAGACTGGCGGCACTGAAGCTTTCTTT.

There are a few counts of this clone. This rearrangement joins TRBV4-1 to TRBJ2-5; a possible D gene is TRBD1 (6 bases). The length of the CDR3 is 15 residues. Germline V CDR1 and CDR2: MGHRA, YSYEKL. Trimming took 1 base from V and 4 from J, leaving 13 bases between them. The CDR3 sequence: CASSQGNRELETQYF. The CDR3 DNA sequence: TGCGCCAGCAGCCAAGGAAACAGGGAGTTAGAGACCCAGTACTTC.

This clone was seen at least ten times. CDR3 protein: CASSLGRDNEQFF. The CDR3 DNA sequence: TGCGCCAGCAGCTTGGGTAGAGACAATGAGCAGTTCTTC. The chain carries TRBV5-1 and TRBJ2-1; D gene unclear. CDR3 length: 13 residues. The germline V gene has CDR1 SGHRS and CDR2 YFSETQ. Trimming removed 0 bases at V and 5 bases at J, with 6 bases between.

Only a few counts were recorded for this clone. The V call is TRBV9, the J call TRBJ1-2; D remains ambiguous. The CDR3 spans 14 residues. The V end was cut by 3 bases, the J end by 1 base, with 10 bases between. The germline V gene encodes CDR1 SGDLS and CDR2 YYNGEE. The CDR3 bases are TGTGCCAGCAGCGCTCAGACACATAACTATGGCTACACCTTC. Its translation is CASSAQTHNYGYTF.

The V gene is TRBV5-1, the J gene TRBJ1-2, with 8 positions matching TRBD1. This CDR3 is built from 14 residues. The trim removed 4 bases at V and 6 bases at J, leaving 8 bases unmatched. The germline V gene encodes CDR1 SGHRS and CDR2 YFSETQ. The CDR3 DNA reads as TGCGCCAGCAGCCAGGGACAGGCCTTGGATGGCTACACCTTC. Translating gives CASSQGQALDGYTF.

This clone was picked up a small number of times. The gene calls are TRBV7-2 and TRBJ1-5; D unclear. This CDR3 is built from 13 residues. The V end was cut by 3 bases, the J end by 5 bases, with 8 bases between. CDR1 and CDR2 (germline): SGHTA, FQGNSA. The CDR3 reads CASSLRVYQPQHF. CDR3 DNA: TGTGCCAGCAGCTTGAGGGTTTATCAGCCCCAGCATTTT.

This clone was found many times. CDR3 sequence: CSVGGTVYGYTF. CDR3 nucleotide sequence: TGCAGCGTTGGCGGGACGGTCTATGGCTACACCTTC. The chain carries TRBV29-1 and TRBJ1-2; TRBD1 is a possible D gene (5 bases). V was clipped by 4 bases and J by 4 bases, with 10 bases between them. Germline CDR1 reads SQVTM; CDR2 reads ANQGSEA. This CDR3 is built from 12 residues.